These 22 T cell receptor beta chains share one sample of origin, sequenced in a study of cytomegalovirus exposure and HLA in healthy donors. The PCR contained 60 Vbeta and 13 Jbeta primers. Method: immunoSEQ multiplex PCR; TCRdb's copy keeps in-frame clones and lacks some. This table holds roughly 150,000 clones, around three quarters found once. The sample taken for sequencing was PBMCs. Source of these receptors: a male donor in good health and CMV-seronegative.

V is TRBV7-2 and J is TRBJ1-5; D uncertain. V was shortened by 1 base and J by 3 bases, with 4 bases between the two germline ends. The CDR3 sequence is 13 residues long. CDR1 and CDR2 from the germline V gene are SGHTA and FQGNSA. The CDR3 coding sequence is TGTGCCAGCAGCTTAGTTAACAATCAGCCCCAGCATTTT. The encoded protein is CASSLVNNQPQHF.

This sequence joins TRBV19 and TRBJ1-5; D is possibly TRBD1 (5 bases). V was cut by 0 bases and J by 3 bases, with 9 bases left in between. CDR1 is LNHDA, CDR2 SQIVND, per germline (reference sequence). The CDR3 runs 15 residues. CDR3 amino acids: CASSIDMGLNQPQHF. As DNA, the CDR3 is TGTGCCAGTAGTATAGATATGGGGCTCAATCAGCCCCAGCATTTT. Based on the CDR3 plus reference TRBV19 and TRBJ1-5, the full variable domain is DGGITQSPKYLFRKEGQNVTLSCEQNLNHDAMYWYRQDPGQGLRLIYYSQIVNDFQKGDIAEGYSVSREKKESFPLTVTSAQKNPTAFYLCASSIDMGLNQPQHFGDGTRLSIL.

The rearrangement links TRBV5-1 to TRBJ2-1, with D tentatively TRBD2 (5 bases). Germline V CDR1 and CDR2: SGHRS, YFSETQ. V was clipped by 1 base and J by 10 bases, with 9 bases between them. CDR3 length: 12 amino acids. The CDR3 loop is CASSLSGWEQFF. CDR3 coding DNA: TGCGCCAGCAGCTTGTCGGGGTGGGAGCAGTTCTTC.

This clone has just one count. The chain links TRBV13 to TRBJ2-7; 9 nucleotides line up with TRBD2. J gave up 1 base and V 5 bases, and 12 bases lay outside the gene matches. This CDR3 has 17 residues. Germline V gene lookup returns CDR1 PRHDT and CDR2 FYEKMQ (reference sequence). The CDR3 DNA is TGTGCCAGCAGCCGGGCCCCCGAGCGGGAGGTTTCCTACGAGCAGTACTTC. This codes for CASSRAPEREVSYEQYF.

J is TRBJ2-1 and V is TRBV28, with D possibly being TRBD2 (6 bases). V lost 7 bases to trimming and J lost 4 bases, with 17 bases between them. The V gene's germline CDR1 is MDHEN and CDR2 SYDVKM. CDR3 length equals 15 residues. The CDR3 reads CASTPMRGGYNEQFF. CDR3 bases: TGTGCCAGCACCCCAATGCGGGGCGGGTACAATGAGCAGTTCTTC. Filled out from reference TRBV28 and TRBJ2-1, the complete variable domain reads DVKVTQSSRYLVKRTGEKVFLECVQDMDHENMFWYRQDPGLGLRLIYFSYDVKMKEKGDIPEGYSVSREKKERFSLILESASTNQTSMYLCASTPMRGGYNEQFFGPGTRLTVL.

The chain combines TRBV29-1 with TRBJ2-3; 14 nucleotides agree with TRBD2. This CDR3 contains 17 residues. The V gene's germline CDR1 is SQVTM and CDR2 ANQGSEA. V shed 6 bases, J shed 0 bases, and the junction held 8 bases outside the gene matches. CDR3 sequence: CSVMGLAGEWSTDTQYF. For the CDR3, the DNA is TGCAGCGTAATGGGACTAGCGGGAGAATGGAGCACAGATACGCAGTATTTT.

This chain joins TRBV5-6 and TRBJ2-3; a possible D gene is TRBD2 (7 bases). From germline, CDR1 is SGHDT and CDR2 YYEEEE. This CDR3 comprises 14 residues. The germline V and J ends were trimmed by 4 bases and 6 bases, with 15 bases remaining between them. The chain's CDR3 is CASSLGGPRDTQYF. For the CDR3, the DNA is TGTGCCAGCAGCCTGGGGGGGCCCCGGGATACGCAGTATTTT. Looking up the rest from reference TRBV5-6 and TRBJ2-3 gives the full variable domain: DAGVTQSPTHLIKTRGQQVTLRCSPKSGHDTVSWYQQALGQGPQFIFQYYEEEERQRGNFPDRFSGHQFPNYSSELNVNALLLGDSALYLCASSLGGPRDTQYFGPGTRLTVL.

This clone was seen more than once but under ten times. This sequence joins TRBV4-3 and TRBJ2-3; 8 positions agree with TRBD1. Germline loops: CDR1 LGHNA, CDR2 YSLEER. The CDR3 has 15 amino acids. J was trimmed by 2 bases and V by 5 bases; bases with no gene match: 6. The CDR3 reads CASSETGVNTDTQYF. The DNA of the CDR3 is TGCGCCAGCAGCGAGACAGGGGTCAACACAGATACGCAGTATTTT.

The rearrangement joins TRBV14 to TRBJ2-2; no reliable D call. The CDR3 covers 13 residues. Germline CDR1 is SGHDN and CDR2 is FVKESK. With 0 bases removed from V and 6 bases from J, the gap between germline ends came to 5 bases. The DNA for the CDR3 is TGTGCCAGCAGCCAAGATTGGCCCGGGGAGCTGTTTTTT. Encoded protein: CASSQDWPGELFF. The full variable domain, completed using reference TRBV14 and TRBJ2-2, is EAGVTQFPSHSVIEKGQTVTLRCDPISGHDNLYWYRRVMGKEIKFLLHFVKESKQDESGMPNNRFLAERTGGTYSTLKVQPAELEDSGVYFCASSQDWPGELFFGEGSRLTVL.

This clone was seen just once. The chain combines TRBV7-9 with TRBJ2-7; D not certain. Trimming removed 1 base from V and 9 bases from J, with 13 bases in between. The CDR3 is made up of 13 amino acids. Germline-derived CDR1 and CDR2 are SEHNR and FQNEAQ (reference sequence). The CDR3 reads CASSLGGPLGQYF. The CDR3 nucleotides read TGTGCCAGCAGCTTAGGAGGCCCCTTAGGGCAGTACTTC. The full variable domain, its missing parts supplied by reference TRBV7-9 and TRBJ2-7, is DTGVSQNPRHKITKRGQNVTFRCDPISEHNRLYWYRQTLGQGPEFLTYFQNEAQLEKSRLLSDRFSAERPKGSFSTLEIQRTEQGDSAMYLCASSLGGPLGQYFGPGTRLTVT.

This chain joins TRBV5-1 and TRBJ2-5, with D hard to call. Germline lookup yields CDR1 SGHRS and CDR2 YFSETQ. The CDR3 covers 12 residues. Trimming removed 2 bases from V and 1 base from J, with 3 bases in between. The chain's CDR3 is CASSFSQETQYF. Written as DNA, the CDR3 is TGCGCCAGCAGCTTCTCCCAAGAGACCCAGTACTTC.

The CDR3 DNA sequence: TGCGCCAGCAGCTTCTTACCCCCGGGACAGGGGGAGCGTGGCTACACCTTC. As protein: CASSFLPPGQGERGYTF. This chain connects TRBV5-1 to TRBJ1-2; 11 bases map to TRBD1. Trimming removed 2 bases from V and 7 bases from J; junction bases left unmatched: 13. The CDR3 has 17 amino acids. From germline, CDR1 is SGHRS and CDR2 YFSETQ.

This clone appeared a single time. This chain connects TRBV4-1 to TRBJ2-1; D might be TRBD2 (6 bases). The V gene lost 0 bases and the J gene lost 2 bases, with 8 bases spanning the gap. Germline V lookup: CDR1 MGHRA, CDR2 YSYEKL. CDR3 size: 15 residues. In nucleotides, the CDR3 is TGCGCCAGCAGCCAAGAGCGGGACCCCTACAATGAGCAGTTCTTC. Translation gives CASSQERDPYNEQFF.

This clone is a singleton in its sample. This chain joins TRBV7-2 and TRBJ2-7, with D hard to call. Trimming cost V 2 bases and J 4 bases, with 9 bases left between them. Germline CDR1 SGHTA, CDR2 FQGNSA. The CDR3 runs to 13 residues. The chain's CDR3 is CASSLMRRYEQYF. The CDR3 DNA follows: TGTGCCAGCAGCTTAATGCGGAGATACGAGCAGTACTTC.

The chain couples TRBV29-1 to TRBJ2-3; D uncertain. The CDR3 has 14 residues. V dropped 3 bases and J dropped 1 base, with 11 bases sitting between them. The germline CDR1 and CDR2 sequences are SQVTM and ANQGSEA. The CDR3 loop is CSVEGPSRTDTQYF. Here the CDR3 DNA reads TGCAGCGTTGAGGGCCCTTCACGCACAGATACGCAGTATTTT.

J is TRBJ2-1 and V is TRBV13; 7 bases agree with TRBD1. The CDR3 extends over 19 amino acids. CDR1 and CDR2 (germline): PRHDT, FYEKMQ (reference sequence). Trimming took 5 bases from V and 2 from J; bases not matched to a gene: 18. The CDR3 protein is CASSTRRQGSPLPYNEQFF. CDR3 nucleotide sequence: TGTGCCAGCAGCACCCGCCGACAGGGTTCCCCTCTTCCCTACAATGAGCAGTTCTTC.

J is TRBJ1-1 and V is TRBV2; D may be TRBD1 (6 bases). V was cut by 4 bases and J by 4 bases, with 16 bases left in between. This CDR3 has 15 residues. The germline V gene encodes CDR1 SNHLY and CDR2 FYNNEI. The CDR3 is CASSVGTLTTTEAFF. DNA for the CDR3: TGTGCCAGCAGTGTGGGGACATTGACGACCACTGAAGCTTTCTTT. Combining the CDR3 with reference TRBV2 and TRBJ1-1 gives the whole variable domain EPEVTQTPSHQVTQMGQEVILRCVPISNHLYFYWYRQILGQKVEFLVSFYNNEISEKSEIFDDQFSVERPDGSNFTLKIRSTKLEDSAMYFCASSVGTLTTTEAFFGQGTRLTVV.

The V and J genes are TRBV5-4 and TRBJ1-6, with TRBD1 identical over 9 bases. The CDR3 length is 14 residues. Unmatched junction bases numbered 3, after V lost 2 bases and J lost 9 bases. CDR1 SGHNT and CDR2 YYREEE come from the germline V gene (reference sequence). The CDR3 DNA sequence: TGTGCCAGCAGCTTACAGGGGGCTGGTTCACCCCTCCACTTT. Its translation is CASSLQGAGSPLHF.

This clone came up once. The genes are TRBV7-3 and TRBJ1-1; no clear D gene. V lost 5 bases and J lost 1, with 8 bases in between. CDR1 SGHTA and CDR2 FQGTGA come from the germline V gene. The CDR3 has 13 residues. The CDR3 region has the DNA TGTGCCAGCAGCGGCCCGGGGAACACTGAAGCTTTCTTT. Protein: CASSGPGNTEAFF.

The chain employs TRBV6-4 and TRBJ1-6; 7 nucleotides line up with TRBD1. CDR1 is MRHNA and CDR2 is SNTAGT in the germline V gene. V trimming: 5 bases; J trimming: 4 bases; junction bases outside the gene matches: 5. CDR3 size: 15 residues. DNA for the CDR3: TGTGCCAGCAGTAGGGGGACAGAGTATAATTCACCCCTCCACTTT. Residues: CASSRGTEYNSPLHF.

In its sample, this clone was seen once. The chain is built from TRBV5-1 and TRBJ2-7; maybe TRBD1 (5 bases). Germline lookup yields CDR1 SGHRS and CDR2 YFSETQ. Trimming shortened V by 4 bases and J by 7 bases, and 15 bases separated the two germline ends. This CDR3 comprises 13 residues. CDR3 protein: CASSQGLEGEQYF. The CDR3, as DNA: TGCGCCAGCAGCCAGGGTCTGGAAGGAGAGCAGTACTTC.

Ten or more counts support this clone. This rearrangement joins TRBV13 to TRBJ1-5, with D perhaps matching TRBD1 (5 bases). Germline CDR1 PRHDT, CDR2 FYEKMQ (reference sequence). V lost 0 bases and J 6 bases, leaving 15 bases between the germline ends. The CDR3 consists of 16 residues. The CDR3 protein is CASSLGRAPGGQPQHF. The DNA for the CDR3 is TGTGCCAGCAGCTTAGGTAGGGCACCGGGGGGTCAGCCCCAGCATTTT.